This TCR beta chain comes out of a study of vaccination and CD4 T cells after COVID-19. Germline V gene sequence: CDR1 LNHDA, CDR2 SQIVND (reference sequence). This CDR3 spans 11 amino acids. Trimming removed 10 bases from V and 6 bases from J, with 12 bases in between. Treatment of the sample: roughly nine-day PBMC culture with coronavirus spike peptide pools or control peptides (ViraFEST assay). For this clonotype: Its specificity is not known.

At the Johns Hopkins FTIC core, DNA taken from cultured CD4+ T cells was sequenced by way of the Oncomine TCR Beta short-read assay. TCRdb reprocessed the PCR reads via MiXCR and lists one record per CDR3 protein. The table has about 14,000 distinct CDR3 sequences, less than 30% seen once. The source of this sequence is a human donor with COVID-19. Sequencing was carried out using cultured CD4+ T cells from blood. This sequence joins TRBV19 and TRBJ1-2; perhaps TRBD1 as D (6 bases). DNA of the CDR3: TGTGCCACAACAGGGTCCCATGGCTACACCTTC. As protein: CATTGSHGYTF.